The entry that follows covers one TCR beta chain sequence. Its antigen is currently unknown. Naive, central memory, regulatory and stem cell-like memory cells within the CD4+ compartment were sorted using CD45RO/CCR7/CD25/CD127/CD95/CD27. The data derive from a study of beta chain features in type 1 diabetes. Overall study results and limits: The similarity of naive, central memory and Treg TCRB repertoires appeared greater among patients than among healthy donors. Any HLA effect on TCRB rearrangement was left unresolved by small sub-analyses.

Reverse transcription of all isolated RNA meant that expressed TCRB transcripts were sequenced. Clones were sequenced by immunoSEQ multiplex PCR, and TCRdb holds only the in-frame ones, with some missing. The repertoire includes 350,000 to 450,000 clones, 11% to 15% of them detected once, and 0.035% to 0.04% sits in the top ten. Germline CDR1 and CDR2: SGHNT and YENEEA. The CDR3 loop spans 15 amino acids. The V and J ends lost 7 bases and 3 bases respectively, with 16 bases between them. This clonotype was sampled from a man younger than 45 in good health. The chain carries TRBV11-3 and TRBJ2-1; possible D gene TRBD2, 6 bases. The specimen was naive CD4+ T cells from blood. Here the CDR3 DNA reads TGTGCCAGCACCCGCGACGGGAGTCACTACAATGAGCAGTTCTTC. Its translation is CASTRDGSHYNEQFF.